This TCR beta chain was sequenced in a study of Graves' ophthalmopathy and Graves' hyperthyroidism. Study conclusions and caveats: Most expanded clonotypes in thyroid above 0.001 frequency also showed up in blood.

RNA served as the template for amplifying TCR beta CDR3 regions. The first-round RT-PCR employed HTBI primers together with the Qiagen OneStep RT-PCR kit. A multiplex PCR was then performed as the second round. TCRdb ran MiXCR on the multiplex PCR reads and lists one entry per CDR3 protein. The sample contains 30,000 to 50,000 distinct CDR3 sequences, 45% to 55% of which appear only once. Uncontrolled infections, other autoimmune diseases, pregnancy or lactation barred patients from enrollment. A note on this clonotype: Antigen specificity is unknown.

This CDR3 spans 13 amino acids. In germline, CDR1 is ENHRY, CDR2 SYGVKD. Trimming stripped 6 bases from V and 0 bases from J, with 8 bases between. Sample: peripheral blood. This receptor was identified in an adult woman with stable Graves' hyperthyroidism. The chain uses TRBV10-3 and TRBJ1-1; no reliable D call. The CDR3 bases are TGTGCCATCAGCGGGGTCATGAACACTGAAGCTTTCTTT. The encoded protein is CAISGVMNTEAFF.